The 28 T cell receptor beta chains presented below share a single source sample, sequenced in a study of T cell responses to AZD1222 COVID-19 vaccine. The method was immunoSEQ multiplex PCR; TCRdb's version includes in-frame clones alone and lacks a portion of them. In the table there are some 150,000 clones, 85% to 90% of which are singletons. Sequenced here: peripheral blood, sampled on day 0 of AZD1222 vaccination. Receptors originate from an adult in good health.

This sequence joins TRBV29-1 and TRBJ1-4; D may be TRBD1 (5 bases). The V end was cut by 1 base, the J end by 7 bases, with 7 bases between. Germline CDR1 is SQVTM and CDR2 is ANQGSEA. The CDR3 length is 12 residues. DNA for the CDR3: TGCAGCGTTGAAGGCGGGGGTGAAAAACTGTTTTTT. Translated, it gives CSVEGGGEKLFF.

The rearrangement uses TRBV7-3 and TRBJ2-3, with D unclear. The CDR3 has 16 residues. The V gene lost 1 base and the J gene lost 0 bases, with 11 bases spanning the gap. Germline CDR1 reads SGHTA; CDR2 reads FQGTGA. CDR3 in amino acids: CASSLKVTESTDTQYF. As DNA, the CDR3 is TGTGCCAGCAGCTTAAAAGTAACAGAAAGCACAGATACGCAGTATTTT.

The J gene is TRBJ2-1, the V gene TRBV24-1; possible D gene TRBD1, 6 bases. This CDR3 has 15 amino acids. Germline values: CDR1 KGHDR, CDR2 SFDVKD. The V end lost 0 bases, the J end lost 8 bases, and 13 bases lay between the germline ends. CDR3 sequence reads: CATSDLIGGRDEQFF. In DNA, the CDR3 is TGTGCCACCAGTGATTTGATAGGGGGTCGGGATGAGCAGTTCTTC.

The rearrangement uses TRBV28 and TRBJ1-1; D is unresolved. The V end was cut by 3 bases, the J end by 0 bases, with 8 bases between. Germline V gene sequence: CDR1 MDHEN, CDR2 SYDVKM. This CDR3 is 14 amino acids long. DNA of the CDR3: TGTGCCAGCAGTTTGGCATTCCTGAACACTGAAGCTTTCTTT. This codes for CASSLAFLNTEAFF.

V and J are TRBV25-1 and TRBJ1-1; D not certain. Germline-derived CDR1 and CDR2 are MGHDK and SYGVNS. V was cut by 8 bases and J by 6 bases, with 10 bases left in between. CDR3 length equals 11 residues. The chain's CDR3 is CASLGQAEAFF. The DNA for the CDR3 is TGTGCCAGCTTGGGTCAAGCTGAAGCTTTCTTT.

The chain carries TRBV12-5 and TRBJ1-2, with 12 nucleotides matching TRBD1. This CDR3 comprises 18 residues. CDR1 and CDR2 (germline): LGHNT, FRNRAP. Trimming at V came to 0 bases and at J to 7 bases, leaving 12 bases not matched to a gene. In DNA form, the CDR3 reads TGTGCTAGTGGTTTGGTAGTCGGGACAGGGGGCGCTACGGTTGGCTACACCTTC. Residues: CASGLVVGTGGATVGYTF.

The chain employs TRBV10-1 and TRBJ1-3; TRBD1 is a possible D gene (6 bases). Germline V CDR1 and CDR2: WNHNN, SYGVQD (reference sequence). Trimming cost V 9 bases and J 1 base, with 7 bases left between them. The CDR3 has 12 residues. CDR3 nucleotide sequence: TGCGCCAGAGGACAGTCTGGAAACACCATATATTTT. This translates into CARGQSGNTIYF.

The chain joins TRBV5-6 to TRBJ1-1; 8 bases line up with TRBD1. CDR1 SGHDT and CDR2 YYEEEE come from the germline V gene. The V segment lost 4 bases and the J segment 3 bases; nucleotides outside the gene matches: 5. The CDR3 totals 14 residues. The CDR3 region has the DNA TGTGCCAGCAGCCTAGCAGGGGGCGACACTGAAGCTTTCTTT. Translated, it gives CASSLAGGDTEAFF. Full variable domain (remainder filled in from reference TRBV5-6 and TRBJ1-1): DAGVTQSPTHLIKTRGQQVTLRCSPKSGHDTVSWYQQALGQGPQFIFQYYEEEERQRGNFPDRFSGHQFPNYSSELNVNALLLGDSALYLCASSLAGGDTEAFFGQGTRLTVV.

CDR3 loop: CASSTFSDTQYF. The CDR3 bases are TGTGCCAGCAGTACATTCTCAGATACGCAGTATTTT. This chain joins TRBV3-1 (or the pseudogene TRBV3-2) and TRBJ2-3; D gene uncertain. CDR3 length: 12 residues. CDR1 is LGHDT, CDR2 YNNKEL, per germline (reference sequence). The germline V and J ends were trimmed by 6 bases and 4 bases, with 8 bases remaining between them.

The DNA of the CDR3 is TGTGCCAGCAGCCCTAGACTAGCGGGAGGCTCCGGGGAGCTGTTTTTT. Translating gives CASSPRLAGGSGELFF. The chain joins TRBV14 to TRBJ2-2; 13 bases fit TRBD2. Per the germline V gene, CDR1 is SGHDN and CDR2 is FVKESK. V shed 4 bases and J 6 bases; nucleotides not matched to a gene: 5. This CDR3 has 16 residues.

The sample holds one count of this clone. CDR3 region: CASSFEGVNSPLHF. In nucleotides, the CDR3 is TGCGCCAGCAGCTTCGAGGGTGTGAATTCACCCCTCCACTTT. This chain uses TRBV5-1 with TRBJ1-6; D remains unclear. V lost 2 bases to trimming and J lost 7 bases, with 10 bases between them. The CDR3 covers 14 residues. Germline lookup yields CDR1 SGHRS and CDR2 YFSETQ.

The chain links TRBV28 to TRBJ2-3; D unresolved. The CDR3 sequence is 14 residues long. V lost 4 bases and J lost 5, with 13 bases in between. Germline V gives CDR1 MDHEN, CDR2 SYDVKM. CDR3 nucleotides: TGTGCCAGCAGTTCCGGACCTGCGCAAGATACGCAGTATTTT. This gives the protein CASSSGPAQDTQYF.

The rearrangement joins TRBV10-3 to TRBJ2-1; the match to TRBD1 covers 10 bases. After removal of 8 bases from V and 6 bases from J, the junction contained 4 bases not matched to a gene. Germline assignment: CDR1 ENHRY and CDR2 SYGVKD. This CDR3 contains 13 residues. CDR3 amino acids: CAISTGGGNEQFF. DNA of the CDR3: TGTGCCATCTCGACAGGGGGCGGCAATGAGCAGTTCTTC.

The chain employs TRBV7-9 and TRBJ1-2, with D possibly matching TRBD1 (6 bases). Per the germline V gene, CDR1 is SEHNR and CDR2 is FQNEAQ (reference sequence). Trimming removed 5 bases from V and 6 bases from J, with 16 bases in between. CDR3 length: 14 amino acids. The CDR3 DNA follows: TGTGCCAGCAGCAGCGACAGGCTCGGAGATGGCTACACCTTC. Protein product: CASSSDRLGDGYTF.

The chain recombines TRBV5-1 with TRBJ1-1, with a tentative D call TRBD1 (6 bases). Germline V gene lookup returns CDR1 SGHRS and CDR2 YFSETQ. V was cut by 1 base and J by 5 bases, with 12 bases left in between. CDR3 length: 14 residues. The CDR3 DNA reads as TGCGCCAGCAGCTTGCGAAACAGGGAAACTGAAGCTTTCTTT. Translated: CASSLRNRETEAFF.

The rearrangement links TRBV19 to TRBJ2-1, with 9 bases that match TRBD1. The germline CDR1 and CDR2 sequences are LNHDA and SQIVND (reference sequence). Losses at the gene ends were 5 bases for V and 8 bases for J; bases not matched to a gene: 10. CDR3 size: 15 residues. The CDR3 nucleotides are TGTGCCAGTAGTCCCCGGGACAGGGTTATCGATGAGCAGTTCTTC. It specifies CASSPRDRVIDEQFF.

Written as DNA, the CDR3 is TGTGCCTGGAGCGGGGACGCCAAAGGGGGCTACACCTTC. Protein sequence: CAWSGDAKGGYTF. The gene calls are TRBV30 and TRBJ1-2, with a tentative D call TRBD1 (5 bases). The CDR3 extends over 13 amino acids. Deletions cut 3 bases from V and 8 bases from J, with 16 bases between. Germline V CDR1 and CDR2: GTSNPN, SVGIG (reference sequence).

CDR3 in DNA: TGTGCCACCAGTGATTTCCCGCGCGGGGGGAATACTTTCTTT. This encodes CATSDFPRGGNTFF. The chain employs TRBV24-1 and TRBJ1-1, with D perhaps TRBD1 (5 bases). The CDR3 is 14 amino acids. The V end was cut by 1 base, the J end by 12 bases, with 17 bases between. Per the germline V gene, CDR1 is KGHDR and CDR2 is SFDVKD.

V and J are TRBV6-2 or TRBV6-3 and TRBJ2-1; TRBD2 matches at 15 bases. Trimming cost V 4 bases and J 7 bases; bases outside gene matches: 8. CDR1 is MNHEY, CDR2 SVGEGT, per germline. CDR3 size: 17 residues. The CDR3 loop is CASSSSGLAGGKNEQFF. CDR3 DNA: TGTGCCAGCAGTTCTTCTGGACTAGCGGGAGGGAAGAATGAGCAGTTCTTC.

This clone was found a few times. The V call is TRBV19, the J call TRBJ1-1; no definite D call. V gave up 6 bases and J gave up 1 base, with 9 bases separating them. Germline CDR1 LNHDA, CDR2 SQIVND (reference sequence). The CDR3 has 13 amino acids. CDR3 DNA sequence: TGTGCCAGTAGCGACAAATGGAACACTGAAGCTTTCTTT. This encodes CASSDKWNTEAFF.

The chain recombines TRBV19 with TRBJ2-1, with 11 bases lining up with TRBD2. From germline, CDR1 is LNHDA and CDR2 SQIVND (reference sequence). J lost 7 bases, V lost 5 bases, and 7 bases had no gene match. The CDR3 length is 15 residues. The CDR3 sequence: CASSPASGRRNEQFF. The CDR3 DNA follows: TGTGCCAGTAGTCCTGCTAGCGGGAGGCGGAATGAGCAGTTCTTC.

V gene TRBV10-1 combines with J gene TRBJ2-3; 7 nucleotides line up with TRBD1. Germline values: CDR1 WNHNN, CDR2 SYGVQD (reference sequence). This CDR3 has 15 residues. With V trimmed by 3 bases and J by 4 bases, 7 bases remained unmatched. The CDR3 region is CASSEDRELSDTQYF. CDR3 nucleotides: TGCGCCAGCAGTGAAGACAGGGAGCTTTCAGATACGCAGTATTTT.

As to this clone: Other nucleotide sequences from this sample produce the same CDR3. The J gene is TRBJ1-2, the V gene TRBV19; possibly TRBD1 for D (5 bases). The germline V gene encodes CDR1 LNHDA and CDR2 SQIVND (reference sequence). Deletions cut 2 bases from V and 8 bases from J, with 9 bases between. The CDR3 is 12 amino acids. The CDR3 sequence: CASSISGNGYTF. For the CDR3, the DNA is TGTGCCAGTAGTATATCAGGGAACGGCTACACCTTC.

V is TRBV6-5 and J is TRBJ1-5; tentatively, D is TRBD1 (6 bases). The germline gives CDR1 MNHEY, CDR2 SVGAGI. Trimming shortened V by 7 bases and J by 2 bases, and 12 bases separated the two germline ends. The CDR3 consists of 14 residues. In DNA form, the CDR3 reads TGTGCCAGCACAGGGGAGGTAGGCAATCAGCCCCAGCATTTT. Its protein product is CASTGEVGNQPQHF.

The chain joins TRBV3-1 (or the pseudogene TRBV3-2) to TRBJ1-2, with TRBD1 identical over 7 bases. This CDR3 contains 15 residues. Germline CDR1 and CDR2: LGHDT and YNNKEL (reference sequence). J gave up 4 bases and V 6 bases, and 11 bases lay outside the gene matches. In DNA form, the CDR3 reads TGTGCCAGCAGGGATACCGGGACAGCAAGCTATGGCTACACCTTC. Translating gives CASRDTGTASYGYTF.

The rearrangement links TRBV7-8 to TRBJ2-3, with unresolved D. Germline values: CDR1 SGHVS, CDR2 FQNEAQ. Trimming left V 6 bases short and J 4 bases short, with 8 bases between. The CDR3 loop spans 12 amino acids. CDR3 bases: TGTGCCAGCAGATCCTCTGCAGATACGCAGTATTTT. Amino acids: CASRSSADTQYF.

J is TRBJ2-7 and V is TRBV7-2; a weak D match, TRBD2 (6 bases). Trimming left V 7 bases short and J 0 bases short, with 16 bases between. The CDR3 consists of 15 residues. Germline CDR1 is SGHTA and CDR2 is FQGNSA. CDR3 nucleotide sequence: TGTGCCAGCACCTACCTTGGAGCGGGCTCCTACGAGCAGTACTTC. This translates into CASTYLGAGSYEQYF.

The chain recombines TRBV10-3 with TRBJ2-3; a weak D match, TRBD2 (5 bases). The CDR3 has 16 residues. Germline CDR1 reads ENHRY; CDR2 reads SYGVKD. Trimming pared 0 bases from V and 5 bases from J, leaving 15 bases between. This chain's CDR3 is CAISESAGLAVDTQYF. The CDR3 DNA reads as TGTGCCATCAGTGAGTCCGCGGGTCTGGCGGTAGATACGCAGTATTTT.